These T cell receptor beta chains were read from a single sample in a study of T cell responses to AZD1222 COVID-19 vaccine. Sequenced by immunoSEQ multiplex PCR; TCRdb stores in-frame clones only, minus some. This table has more than 110,000 clones, around 93% appearing once. Here the sequenced sample was peripheral blood, taken 28 days after the second AZD1222 dose. All receptors derive from an adult who received the AZD1222 COVID-19 vaccine. The CDR3 runs from the conserved cysteine through the conserved F or W. D genes are given only for firm matches. Some rows have no size entry. The others give once, few or many, or a class for an expanded clone.

j_gene	d_gene	abundance	v_gene	CDR3aa	CDR3nt
TRBJ1-2	.	once	TRBV29-1	CSAGGLGYTF	TGCAGCGCTGGGGGGCTTGGCTACACCTTC
TRBJ2-2	.	.	TRBV11-2	CASSFGLREGELFF	TGTGCCAGCAGCTTCGGACTCAGGGAGGGGGAGCTGTTTTTT
TRBJ2-6	.	.	TRBV7-2	CASSFKGPLANVLTF	TGTGCCAGCAGCTTTAAGGGGCCTTTAGCCAACGTCCTGACTTTC
TRBJ1-2	.	.	TRBV6-6	CASRSGEYGYTF	TGTGCCAGCAGAAGTGGGGAATATGGCTACACCTTC
TRBJ1-1	.	.	TRBV28	CASSSVNTEAFF	TGTGCCAGCAGTTCGGTGAACACTGAAGCTTTCTTT
TRBJ2-2	.	.	TRBV11-3	CASSSPTRTGELFF	TGTGCCAGCAGCTCCCCGACACGCACCGGGGAGCTGTTTTTT
TRBJ1-2	.	once	TRBV6-6	CASRTGTPYGYTF	TGTGCCAGCAGAACCGGGACACCCTATGGCTACACCTTC
TRBJ2-1	.	.	TRBV7-2	CASSLQLTSEQFF	TGTGCCAGCAGCTTACAACTCACCTCAGAGCAGTTCTTC
TRBJ2-5	.	.	TRBV27	CASRRDVQETQYF	TGTGCCAGCCGCCGGGACGTCCAAGAGACCCAGTACTTC
TRBJ2-3	.	.	TRBV7-2	CASSLVGTQVTDTQYF	TGTGCCAGCAGCTTAGTAGGGACTCAGGTCACAGATACGCAGTATTTT
TRBJ1-5	.	.	TRBV11-2	CASSLDSHQPQHF	TGTGCCAGCAGCCTTGACAGCCATCAGCCCCAGCATTTT